The T cell receptor beta chain under discussion was sequenced for a study of blood T cells in healthy people across ages. A single count supports this clonotype. CDR3 length: 14 amino acids. Germline CDR1 and CDR2: DFQATT and SNEGSKA (reference sequence). V lost 5 bases, J lost 11 bases, and 15 bases stayed unmatched. PCR was performed a second time for roughly 7 to 12 cycles using a sample-barcoded 5' primer and a J-beta primer mix. MiXCR, applied by TCRdb to the 5' RACE reads, yields one record per CDR3 protein. This table has about 970,000 distinct CDR3 sequences, around 54% appearing once. The source material was blood. The TCR originated in a woman aged 55-69 years in good health. The V gene is TRBV20-1, the J gene TRBJ2-5, with 9 bases fitting TRBD1. The CDR3 is CSARQEQGALEQYF. DNA of the CDR3: TGCAGTGCTCGTCAAGAACAGGGGGCGTTAGAGCAGTACTTC.